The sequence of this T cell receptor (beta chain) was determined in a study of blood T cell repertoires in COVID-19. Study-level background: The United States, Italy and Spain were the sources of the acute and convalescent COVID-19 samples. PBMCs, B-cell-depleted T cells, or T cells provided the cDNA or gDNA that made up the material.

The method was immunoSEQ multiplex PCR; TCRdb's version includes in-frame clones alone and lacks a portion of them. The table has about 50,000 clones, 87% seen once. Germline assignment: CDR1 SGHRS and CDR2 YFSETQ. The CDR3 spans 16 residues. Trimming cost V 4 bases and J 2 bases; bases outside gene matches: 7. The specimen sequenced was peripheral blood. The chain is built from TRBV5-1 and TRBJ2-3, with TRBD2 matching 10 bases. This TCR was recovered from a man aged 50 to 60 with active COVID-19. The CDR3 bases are TGCGCCAGCAGCCTCCTAGCGGGGGCCTCCACAGATACGCAGTATTTT. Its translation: CASSLLAGASTDTQYF.